The clone carrying this TCR beta chain came up many times. Its antigen is currently unknown. This record belongs to a study of breast tumors, draining lymph nodes, adjacent tissues. V lost 9 bases and J lost 1, with 11 bases in between. Germline V gene lookup returns CDR1 KGHDR and CDR2 SFDVKD. This CDR3 has 14 amino acids. A single record per CDR3 protein comes from TCRdb applying MiXCR to the multiplex PCR reads. The repertoire holds tens of thousands of distinct CDR3 sequences, more than 20% seen once, with over 6.5% in the top ten. General study points: Tumor T cell lymph node origin was a supported hypothesis, not proven.

The chain uses TRBV24-1 and TRBJ2-2; no clear D. This sequence originates from a female donor with breast cancer. Some clones in this sample may be carry-over from other donors' samples. Sequencing used breast tumor tissue. The CDR3 region is CATAVGLNTGELFF. The CDR3 DNA is TGTGCCACCGCGGTGGGCCTGAACACCGGGGAGCTGTTTTTT.